The TCR beta chain described here comes from a study of T cell repertoires in cytomegalovirus infection. This CDR3 is built from 15 residues. The V gene lost 7 bases and the J gene lost 2 bases, with 18 bases spanning the gap. This clonotype has only a few counts. TCRdb itself ran the reads through MiXCR, one entry per CDR3 protein. The data hold some 400,000 distinct CDR3 sequences, with 15% to 20% observed a single time. The chain recombines TRBV12-3 or TRBV12-4 with TRBJ2-7, with D possibly being TRBD2 (6 bases). Source material: PBMCs. The origin of this receptor is a human donor in good health (CMV status not recorded). Some clones in this sample may be carry-over from other donors' samples. CDR3 loop: CASTWGDSRAYEQYF. In nucleotides, the CDR3 is TGTGCCAGCACCTGGGGGGACTCCCGCGCCTACGAGCAGTACTTC.